Sequencing of this TCR beta chain was carried out in a study of T cell repertoires in cytomegalovirus infection. This clonotype was seen many times. A single record per CDR3 protein comes from TCRdb applying MiXCR to the reads. In the table there are approximately 150,000 distinct CDR3 sequences, about 6.1% of which are singletons. The germline gives CDR1 SGHTA, CDR2 FQGNSA. There are 13 residues in the CDR3. The germline V and J ends were trimmed by 5 bases and 1 base, with 8 bases remaining between them. This rearrangement joins TRBV7-2 to TRBJ1-1; D is unclear. Sequenced input: PBMCs. The receptor comes from a human donor in good health (CMV status not recorded). Some clones in this sample may be carry-over from other donors' samples. The CDR3 reads CASSLRANTEAFF. The CDR3 DNA reads TGTGCCAGCAGCCTGCGGGCGAACACTGAAGCTTTCTTT.